The clone carrying this T cell receptor (beta chain) was detected ten times or more. Amplification of TCR beta CDR3 regions was performed using RNA transcripts as template. HTBI primers were the set used in a first-round RT-PCR of the TCR CDR3. Each CDR3 protein is one row after TCRdb ran MiXCR on the multiplex PCR reads. The sample records roughly 420,000 distinct CDR3 sequences, about a sixth being singletons. The CDR3 is 15 amino acids. Germline CDR1 and CDR2: SGHTA and FQGNSA. The V end lost 1 base, the J end lost 0 bases, and 7 bases lay between the germline ends. This record comes from a study of T cells in Graves' hyperthyroidism and ophthalmopathy.

This receptor was obtained from a woman aged 18-30 years with Graves' hyperthyroidism. Sample: blood. The chain recombines TRBV7-2 with TRBJ1-5; D call uncertain. CDR3 DNA: TGTGCCAGCAGCTTAGTGGTAGATAGCAATCAGCCCCAGCATTTT. Translated, it gives CASSLVVDSNQPQHF.